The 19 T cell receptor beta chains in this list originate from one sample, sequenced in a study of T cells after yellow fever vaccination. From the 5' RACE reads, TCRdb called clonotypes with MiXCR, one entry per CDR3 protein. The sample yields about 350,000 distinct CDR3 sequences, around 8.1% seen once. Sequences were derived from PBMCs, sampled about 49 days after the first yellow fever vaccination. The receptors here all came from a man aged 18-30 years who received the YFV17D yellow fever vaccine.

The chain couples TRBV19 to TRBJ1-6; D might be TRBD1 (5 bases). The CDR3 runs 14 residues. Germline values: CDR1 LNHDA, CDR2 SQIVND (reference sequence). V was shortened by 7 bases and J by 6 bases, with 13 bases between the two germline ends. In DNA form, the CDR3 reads TGTGCCAGTACCTTCGGGGGAACTAATTCACCCCTCCACTTT. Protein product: CASTFGGTNSPLHF.

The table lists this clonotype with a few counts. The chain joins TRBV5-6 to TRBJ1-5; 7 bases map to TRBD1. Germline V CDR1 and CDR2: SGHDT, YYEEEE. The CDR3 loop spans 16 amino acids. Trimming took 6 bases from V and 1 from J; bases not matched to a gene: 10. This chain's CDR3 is CASKFPRRGSNQPQHF. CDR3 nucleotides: TGTGCCAGCAAATTCCCTCGCAGGGGGAGCAATCAGCCCCAGCATTTT.

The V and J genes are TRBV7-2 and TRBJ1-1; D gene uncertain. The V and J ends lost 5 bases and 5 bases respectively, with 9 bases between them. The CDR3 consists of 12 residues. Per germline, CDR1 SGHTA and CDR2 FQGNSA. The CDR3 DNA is TGTGCCAGCAGCCTCTCGTGGACTGAAGCTTTCTTT. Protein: CASSLSWTEAFF.

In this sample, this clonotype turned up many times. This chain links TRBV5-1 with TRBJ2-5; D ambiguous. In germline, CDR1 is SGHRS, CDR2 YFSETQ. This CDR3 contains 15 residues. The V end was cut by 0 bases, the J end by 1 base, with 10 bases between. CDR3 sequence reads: CASSLEGRLQETQYF. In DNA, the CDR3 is TGCGCCAGCAGCTTGGAAGGCAGACTCCAAGAGACCCAGTACTTC.

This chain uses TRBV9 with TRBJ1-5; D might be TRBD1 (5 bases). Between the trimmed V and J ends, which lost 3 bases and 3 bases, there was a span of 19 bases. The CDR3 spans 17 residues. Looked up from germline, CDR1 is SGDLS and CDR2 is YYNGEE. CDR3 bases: TGTGCCAGCAGCGCGGGGGGGGACCCTTACTTCAATCAGCCCCAGCATTTT. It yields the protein CASSAGGDPYFNQPQHF.

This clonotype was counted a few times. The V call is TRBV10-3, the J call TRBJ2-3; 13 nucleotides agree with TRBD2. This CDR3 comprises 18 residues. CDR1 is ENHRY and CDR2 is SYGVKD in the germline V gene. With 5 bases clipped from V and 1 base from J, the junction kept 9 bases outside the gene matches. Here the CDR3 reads CAISPTGTSGEGTDTQYF. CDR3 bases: TGTGCCATCAGTCCCACCGGGACTAGCGGGGAAGGCACAGATACGCAGTATTTT.

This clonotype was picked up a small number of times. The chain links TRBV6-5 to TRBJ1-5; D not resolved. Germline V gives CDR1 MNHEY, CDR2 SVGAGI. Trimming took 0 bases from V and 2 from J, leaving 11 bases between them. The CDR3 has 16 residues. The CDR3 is CASSYSFPQGNQPQHF. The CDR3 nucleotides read TGTGCCAGCAGTTACTCGTTCCCCCAGGGCAATCAGCCCCAGCATTTT.

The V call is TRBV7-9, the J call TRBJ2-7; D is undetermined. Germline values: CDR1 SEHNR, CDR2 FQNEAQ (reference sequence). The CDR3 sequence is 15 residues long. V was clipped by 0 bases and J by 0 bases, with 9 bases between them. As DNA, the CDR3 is TGTGCCAGCAGCTTAGCGGGATCTAGCTCCTACGAGCAGTACTTC. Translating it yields CASSLAGSSSYEQYF.

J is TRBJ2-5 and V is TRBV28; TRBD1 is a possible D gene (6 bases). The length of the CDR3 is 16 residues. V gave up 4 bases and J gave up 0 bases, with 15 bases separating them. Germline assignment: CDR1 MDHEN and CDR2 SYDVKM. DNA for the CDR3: TGTGCCAGCAGTTCGCCGGGACACCTACACCAAGAGACCCAGTACTTC. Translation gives CASSSPGHLHQETQYF.

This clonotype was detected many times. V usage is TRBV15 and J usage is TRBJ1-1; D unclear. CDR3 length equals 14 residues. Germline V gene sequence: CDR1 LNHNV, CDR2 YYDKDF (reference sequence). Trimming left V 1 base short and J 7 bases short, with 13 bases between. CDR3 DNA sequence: TGTGCCACCAGCAGAGGACAACGAGAGAATGAAGCTTTCTTT. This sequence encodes CATSRGQRENEAFF.

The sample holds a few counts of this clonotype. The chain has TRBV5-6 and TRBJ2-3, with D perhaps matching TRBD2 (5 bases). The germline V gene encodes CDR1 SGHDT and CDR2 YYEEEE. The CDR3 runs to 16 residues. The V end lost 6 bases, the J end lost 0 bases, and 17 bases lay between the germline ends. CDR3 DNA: TGTGCCAGCACCCAAGGACTTACTTCTAGCACAGATACGCAGTATTTT. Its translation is CASTQGLTSSTDTQYF.

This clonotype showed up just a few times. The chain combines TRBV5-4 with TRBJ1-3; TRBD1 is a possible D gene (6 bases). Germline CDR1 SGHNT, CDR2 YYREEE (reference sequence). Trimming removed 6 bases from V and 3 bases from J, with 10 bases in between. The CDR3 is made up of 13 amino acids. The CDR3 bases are TGTGCCAGCACCTCGGACAGTGGAAACACCATATATTTT. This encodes CASTSDSGNTIYF.

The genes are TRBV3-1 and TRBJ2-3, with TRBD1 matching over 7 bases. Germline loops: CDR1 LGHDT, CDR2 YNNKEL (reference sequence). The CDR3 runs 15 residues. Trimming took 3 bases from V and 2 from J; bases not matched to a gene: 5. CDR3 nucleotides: TGTGCCAGCAGCCATCGGGACAGAACCACAGATACGCAGTATTTT. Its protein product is CASSHRDRTTDTQYF.

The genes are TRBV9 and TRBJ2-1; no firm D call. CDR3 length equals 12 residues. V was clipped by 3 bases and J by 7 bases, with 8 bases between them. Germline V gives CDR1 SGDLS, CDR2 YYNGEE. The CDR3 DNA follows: TGTGCCAGCAGCGACAAATGGAATGAGCAGTTCTTC. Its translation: CASSDKWNEQFF.

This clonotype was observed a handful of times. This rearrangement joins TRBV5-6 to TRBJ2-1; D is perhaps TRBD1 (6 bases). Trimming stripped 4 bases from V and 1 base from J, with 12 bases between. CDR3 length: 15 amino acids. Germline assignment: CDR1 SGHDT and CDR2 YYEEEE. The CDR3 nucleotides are TGTGCCAGCAGCACCAGGGGCGGTTCCTACAATGAGCAGTTCTTC. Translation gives CASSTRGGSYNEQFF.

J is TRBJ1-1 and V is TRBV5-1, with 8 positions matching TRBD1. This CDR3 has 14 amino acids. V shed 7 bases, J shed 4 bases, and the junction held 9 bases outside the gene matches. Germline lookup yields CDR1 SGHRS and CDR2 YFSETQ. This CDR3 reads CASLAGGAGTEAFF. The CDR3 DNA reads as TGCGCCAGCCTGGCAGGGGGCGCGGGCACTGAAGCTTTCTTT.

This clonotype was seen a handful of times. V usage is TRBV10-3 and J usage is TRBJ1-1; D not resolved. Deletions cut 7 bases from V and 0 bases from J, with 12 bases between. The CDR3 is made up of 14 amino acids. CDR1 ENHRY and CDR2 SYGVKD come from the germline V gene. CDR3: CAITFGRMNTEAFF. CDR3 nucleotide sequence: TGTGCCATCACTTTCGGTCGAATGAACACTGAAGCTTTCTTT.

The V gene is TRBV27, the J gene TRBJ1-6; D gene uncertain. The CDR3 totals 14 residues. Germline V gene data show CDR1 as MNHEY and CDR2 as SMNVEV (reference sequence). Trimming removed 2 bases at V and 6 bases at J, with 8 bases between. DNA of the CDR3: TGTGCCAGCAGTTTAAGGCATTTTAATTCACCCCTCCACTTT. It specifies CASSLRHFNSPLHF.

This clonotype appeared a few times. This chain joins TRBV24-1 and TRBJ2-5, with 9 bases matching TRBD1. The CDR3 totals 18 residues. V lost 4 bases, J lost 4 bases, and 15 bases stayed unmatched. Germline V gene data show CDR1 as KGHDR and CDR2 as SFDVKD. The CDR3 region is CATSDPGTGSYSRETQYF. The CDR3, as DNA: TGTGCCACCAGTGACCCCGGGACAGGGAGTTACAGTAGAGAGACCCAGTACTTC.